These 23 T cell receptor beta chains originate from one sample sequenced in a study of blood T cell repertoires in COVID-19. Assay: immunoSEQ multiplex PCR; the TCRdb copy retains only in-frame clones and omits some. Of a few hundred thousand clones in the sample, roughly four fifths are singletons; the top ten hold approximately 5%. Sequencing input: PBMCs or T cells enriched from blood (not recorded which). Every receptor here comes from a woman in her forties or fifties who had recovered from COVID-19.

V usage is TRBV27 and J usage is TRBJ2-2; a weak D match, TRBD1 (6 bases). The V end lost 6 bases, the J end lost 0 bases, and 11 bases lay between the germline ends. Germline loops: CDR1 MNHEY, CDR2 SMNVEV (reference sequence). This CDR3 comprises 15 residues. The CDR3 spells CASRRTVTNTGELFF. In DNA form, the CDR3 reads TGTGCCAGCAGGCGGACAGTGACGAACACCGGGGAGCTGTTTTTT.

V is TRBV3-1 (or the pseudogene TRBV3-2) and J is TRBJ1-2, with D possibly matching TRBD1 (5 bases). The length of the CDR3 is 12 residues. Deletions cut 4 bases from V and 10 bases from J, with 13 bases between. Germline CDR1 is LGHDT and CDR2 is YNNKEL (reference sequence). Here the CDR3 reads CASSLIQGFYTF. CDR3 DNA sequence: TGTGCCAGCAGCCTAATTCAGGGTTTCTACACCTTC.

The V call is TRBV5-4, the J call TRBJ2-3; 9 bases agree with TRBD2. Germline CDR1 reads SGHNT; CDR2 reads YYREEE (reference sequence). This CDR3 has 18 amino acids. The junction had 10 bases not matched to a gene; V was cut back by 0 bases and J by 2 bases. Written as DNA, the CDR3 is TGTGCCAGCAGCTTGGTCGGAGCGGGGGGCCCCGTCACAGATACGCAGTATTTT. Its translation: CASSLVGAGGPVTDTQYF.

The CDR3 loop reads CASSQVGVSNYGYTF. In DNA form, the CDR3 reads TGCGCCAGCAGCCAAGTAGGGGTCAGTAACTATGGCTACACCTTC. The chain links TRBV4-1 to TRBJ1-2, with TRBD1 as a possible D gene (5 bases). The V and J ends lost 1 base and 1 base respectively, with 10 bases between them. The CDR3 length is 15 residues. The germline V gene encodes CDR1 MGHRA and CDR2 YSYEKL.

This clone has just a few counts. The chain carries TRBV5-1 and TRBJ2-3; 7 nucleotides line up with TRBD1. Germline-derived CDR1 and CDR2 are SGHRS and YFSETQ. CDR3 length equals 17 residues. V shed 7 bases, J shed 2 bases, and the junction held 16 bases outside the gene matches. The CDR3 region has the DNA TGCGCCAGCGGCTACGGTCTCAGGGGGTTGTCCACAGATACGCAGTATTTT. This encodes CASGYGLRGLSTDTQYF.

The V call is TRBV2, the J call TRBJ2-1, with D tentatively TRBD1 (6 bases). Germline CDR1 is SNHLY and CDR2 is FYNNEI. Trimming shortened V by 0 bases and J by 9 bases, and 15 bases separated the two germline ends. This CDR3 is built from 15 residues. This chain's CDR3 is CASSEAGALVAEQFF. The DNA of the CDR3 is TGTGCCAGCAGTGAAGCGGGGGCTCTAGTCGCTGAGCAGTTCTTC.

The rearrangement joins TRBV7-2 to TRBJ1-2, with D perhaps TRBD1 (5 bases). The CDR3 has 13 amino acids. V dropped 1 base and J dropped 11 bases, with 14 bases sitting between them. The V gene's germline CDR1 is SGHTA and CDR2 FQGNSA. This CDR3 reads CASSLVSGDFYTF. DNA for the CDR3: TGTGCCAGCAGCTTAGTGTCGGGGGATTTTTACACCTTC.

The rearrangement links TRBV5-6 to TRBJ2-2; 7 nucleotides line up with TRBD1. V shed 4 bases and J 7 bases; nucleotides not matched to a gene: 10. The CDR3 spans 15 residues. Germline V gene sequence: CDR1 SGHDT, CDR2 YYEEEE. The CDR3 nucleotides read TGTGCCAGCAGCCCTCCCGGGACAGTTCGCGGGGAGCTGTTTTTT. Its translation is CASSPPGTVRGELFF.

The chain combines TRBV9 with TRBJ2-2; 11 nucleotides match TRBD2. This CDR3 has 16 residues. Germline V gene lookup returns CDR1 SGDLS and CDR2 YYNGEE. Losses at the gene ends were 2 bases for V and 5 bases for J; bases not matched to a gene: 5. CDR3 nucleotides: TGTGCCAGCAGCGTCAGACTAGCGGGGCCAACCGGGGAGCTGTTTTTT. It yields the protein CASSVRLAGPTGELFF.

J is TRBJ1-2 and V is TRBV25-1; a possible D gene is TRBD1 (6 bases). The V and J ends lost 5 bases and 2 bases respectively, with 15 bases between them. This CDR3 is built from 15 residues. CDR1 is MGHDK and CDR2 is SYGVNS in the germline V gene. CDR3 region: CASSPLGGVNYGYTF. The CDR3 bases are TGTGCCAGCAGTCCCCTAGGGGGGGTCAACTATGGCTACACCTTC.

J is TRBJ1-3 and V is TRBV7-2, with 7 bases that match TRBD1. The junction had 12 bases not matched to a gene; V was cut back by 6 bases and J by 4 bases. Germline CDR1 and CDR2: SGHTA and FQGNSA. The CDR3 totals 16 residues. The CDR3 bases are TGTGCCAGCAGTCTAGACCAACAGGGGACCGGAAACACCATATATTTT. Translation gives CASSLDQQGTGNTIYF.

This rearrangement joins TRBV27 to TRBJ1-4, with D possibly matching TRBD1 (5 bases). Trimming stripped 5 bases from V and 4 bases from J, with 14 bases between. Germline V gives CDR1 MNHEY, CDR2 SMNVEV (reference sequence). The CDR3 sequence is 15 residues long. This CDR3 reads CASSPRAGNNEKLFF. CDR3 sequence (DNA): TGTGCCAGCAGTCCACGGGCAGGGAATAATGAAAAACTGTTTTTT. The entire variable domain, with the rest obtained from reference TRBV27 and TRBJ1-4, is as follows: EAQVTQNPRYLITVTGKKLTVTCSQNMNHEYMSWYRQDPGLGLRQIYYSMNVEVTDKGDVPEGYKVSRKEKRNFPLILESPSPNQTSLYFCASSPRAGNNEKLFFGSGTQLSVL.

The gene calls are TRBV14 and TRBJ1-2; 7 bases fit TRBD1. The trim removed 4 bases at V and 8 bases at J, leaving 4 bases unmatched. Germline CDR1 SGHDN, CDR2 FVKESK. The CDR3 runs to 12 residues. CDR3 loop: CASSPYRGGYTF. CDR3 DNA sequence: TGTGCCAGCAGCCCCTACAGGGGAGGCTACACCTTC. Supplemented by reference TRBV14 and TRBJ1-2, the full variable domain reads EAGVTQFPSHSVIEKGQTVTLRCDPISGHDNLYWYRRVMGKEIKFLLHFVKESKQDESGMPNNRFLAERTGGTYSTLKVQPAELEDSGVYFCASSPYRGGYTFGSGTRLTVV.

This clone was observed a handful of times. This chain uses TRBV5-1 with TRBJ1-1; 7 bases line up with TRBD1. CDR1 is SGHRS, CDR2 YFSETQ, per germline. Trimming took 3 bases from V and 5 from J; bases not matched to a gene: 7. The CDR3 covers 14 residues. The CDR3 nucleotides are TGCGCCAGCAGCTCAGGGGGATCGTGGACTGAAGCTTTCTTT. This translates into CASSSGGSWTEAFF.

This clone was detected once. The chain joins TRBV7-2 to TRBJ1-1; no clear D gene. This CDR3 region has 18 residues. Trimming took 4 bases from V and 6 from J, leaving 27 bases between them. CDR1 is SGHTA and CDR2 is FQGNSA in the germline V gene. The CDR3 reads CASSSGTLSQQRSAEAFF. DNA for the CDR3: TGTGCCAGCAGCTCGGGCACCCTGTCACAGCAGCGTAGCGCTGAAGCTTTCTTT.

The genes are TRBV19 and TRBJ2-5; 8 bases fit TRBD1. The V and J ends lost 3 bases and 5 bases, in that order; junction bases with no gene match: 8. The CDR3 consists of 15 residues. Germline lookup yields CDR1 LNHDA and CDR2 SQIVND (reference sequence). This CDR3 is CASSISGRGQETQYF. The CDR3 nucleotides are TGTGCCAGTAGTATCTCGGGCAGGGGGCAGGAGACCCAGTACTTC.

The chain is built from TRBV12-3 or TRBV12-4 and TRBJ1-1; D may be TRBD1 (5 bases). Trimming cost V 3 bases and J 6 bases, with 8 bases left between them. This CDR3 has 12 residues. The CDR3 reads CASSLEGAEAFF. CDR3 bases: TGTGCCAGCAGTTTGGAAGGGGCTGAAGCTTTCTTT.

The CDR3 coding sequence is TGTGCCAGTATTCTAGGGACAGGGCTGGGTGAAAAACTGTTTTTT. This codes for CASILGTGLGEKLFF. The chain has TRBV19 and TRBJ1-4; 9 nucleotides match TRBD1. The CDR3 covers 15 residues. Trimming at V came to 7 bases and at J to 7 bases, leaving 10 bases not matched to a gene. Per the germline V gene, CDR1 is LNHDA and CDR2 is SQIVND (reference sequence).

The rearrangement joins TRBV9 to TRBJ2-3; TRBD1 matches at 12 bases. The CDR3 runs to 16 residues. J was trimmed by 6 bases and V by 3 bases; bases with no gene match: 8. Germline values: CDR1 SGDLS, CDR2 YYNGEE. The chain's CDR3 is CASSALGTGGSDTQYF. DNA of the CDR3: TGTGCCAGCAGCGCCCTTGGGACAGGGGGCAGCGATACGCAGTATTTT.

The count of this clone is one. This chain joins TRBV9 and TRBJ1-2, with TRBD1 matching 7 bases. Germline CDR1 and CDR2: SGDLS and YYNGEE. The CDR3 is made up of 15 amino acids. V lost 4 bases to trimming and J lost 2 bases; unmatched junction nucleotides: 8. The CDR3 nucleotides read TGTGCCAGCAGCTTGGCACCGGGACAGAACTATGGCTACACCTTC. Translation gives CASSLAPGQNYGYTF.

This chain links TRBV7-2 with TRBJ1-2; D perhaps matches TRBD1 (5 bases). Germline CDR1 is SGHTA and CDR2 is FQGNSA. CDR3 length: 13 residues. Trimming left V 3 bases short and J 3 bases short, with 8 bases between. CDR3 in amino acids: CASSLGGDYGYTF. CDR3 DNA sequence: TGTGCCAGCAGCTTGGGGGGTGACTATGGCTACACCTTC.

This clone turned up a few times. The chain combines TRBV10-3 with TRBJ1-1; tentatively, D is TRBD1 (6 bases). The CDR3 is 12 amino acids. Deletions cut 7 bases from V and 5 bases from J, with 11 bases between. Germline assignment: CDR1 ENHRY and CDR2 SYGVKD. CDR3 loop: CAIKGRGTEAFF. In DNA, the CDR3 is TGTGCCATCAAGGGCAGGGGTACTGAAGCTTTCTTT.

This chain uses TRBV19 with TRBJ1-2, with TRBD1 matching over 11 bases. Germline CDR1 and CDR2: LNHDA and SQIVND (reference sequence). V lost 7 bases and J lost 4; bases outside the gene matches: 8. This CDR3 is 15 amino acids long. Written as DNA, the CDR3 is TGTGCCAGTATGAGCCGGGACAGGGGGACCTATGGCTACACCTTC. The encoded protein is CASMSRDRGTYGYTF. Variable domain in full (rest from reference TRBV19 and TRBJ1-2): DGGITQSPKYLFRKEGQNVTLSCEQNLNHDAMYWYRQDPGQGLRLIYYSQIVNDFQKGDIAEGYSVSREKKESFPLTVTSAQKNPTAFYLCASMSRDRGTYGYTFGSGTRLTVV.